This is a list of T cell receptor beta chains from one sample in a study of cytomegalovirus exposure and HLA in healthy donors. Assay: immunoSEQ multiplex PCR; the TCRdb copy retains only in-frame clones and omits some. The sample records around 180,000 clones, roughly 83% being singletons. Sequenced input: PBMCs. The receptors were gathered from a boy under 18 in good health and CMV-seronegative. Both conserved end residues are part of each CDR3. A D gene is named only where the DNA matches it firmly. Some rows have no size entry. The others give once, few or many, or a class for an expanded clone.

CDR3 DNA: TGTGCCAGCAGTTCCATGAGGGGGCGGGATGACGAGCAGTACTTC
CDR3 protein: CASSSMRGRDDEQYF
clone size: few
J gene: TRBJ2-7
V gene: TRBV27
D gene: NA

CDR3 DNA: TGTGCCAGCAGCTTTCCGGGGGGCGGGCAGTATTTT
CDR3 protein: CASSFPGGGQYF
clone size: NA
J gene: TRBJ2-3
V gene: TRBV7-2
D gene: NA

CDR3 DNA: TGTGCCAGTAGGGACAGGGGAGACACCGGGGAGCTGTTTTTT
CDR3 protein: CASRDRGDTGELFF
clone size: NA
J gene: TRBJ2-2
V gene: TRBV19
D gene: TRBD1

CDR3 DNA: TGTGCCAGCAGTGGGGCAGTATCTGGAAACACCATATATTTT
CDR3 protein: CASSGAVSGNTIYF
clone size: NA
J gene: TRBJ1-3
V gene: TRBV2
D gene: NA

CDR3 DNA: TGTGCCAGCAGCTTATTCGGTGGTAACTTGTTTTTT
CDR3 protein: CASSLFGGNLFF
clone size: NA
J gene: TRBJ1-4
V gene: TRBV7-2
D gene: NA

CDR3 DNA: TGTGCCAGCAGTGAAGCGCTGGCAGGCTACGAGCAGTACTTC
CDR3 protein: CASSEALAGYEQYF
clone size: NA
J gene: TRBJ2-7
V gene: TRBV6-1
D gene: NA

CDR3 DNA: TGTGCCAGCAGTTTTGGAGGGTCCCATCAGCCCCAGCATTTT
CDR3 protein: CASSFGGSHQPQHF
clone size: once
J gene: TRBJ1-5
V gene: TRBV28
D gene: NA

CDR3 DNA: TGTGCCAGCAGCGTAGGCGGGAGGGCCGACGAGCAGTACTTC
CDR3 protein: CASSVGGRADEQYF
clone size: NA
J gene: TRBJ2-7
V gene: TRBV9
D gene: TRBD2

CDR3 DNA: TGTGCCAGCAGCTGGTGGAAAGCGGGAGGTAGTGAGCAGTTCTTC
CDR3 protein: CASSWWKAGGSEQFF
clone size: NA
J gene: TRBJ2-1
V gene: TRBV7-2
D gene: TRBD2

CDR3 DNA: TGCGCCAGCAGTGGGACAGCCGCTTTTGATGGCTACACCTTC
CDR3 protein: CASSGTAAFDGYTF
clone size: few
J gene: TRBJ1-2
V gene: TRBV5-1
D gene: TRBD1

CDR3 DNA: TGTGCCAGCAGCTCCTCGGGACAGAGAAATGAAAAACTGTTTTTT
CDR3 protein: CASSSSGQRNEKLFF
clone size: few
J gene: TRBJ1-4
V gene: TRBV6-5
D gene: TRBD1

CDR3 DNA: TGTGCCAGCAGCACCCCGGACAGGGGAGGAGAGACCCAGTACTTC
CDR3 protein: CASSTPDRGGETQYF
clone size: NA
J gene: TRBJ2-5
V gene: TRBV5-4
D gene: TRBD1

CDR3 DNA: TGTGCCAGCAGGGGGACAGGGCACGGTTCACCCCTCCACTTT
CDR3 protein: CASRGTGHGSPLHF
clone size: NA
J gene: TRBJ1-6
V gene: TRBV27
D gene: TRBD1

CDR3 DNA: TGTGCCAGCAGCGTAGGGACTAGCGGGAGCCCTGCCTACGAGCAGTACTTC
CDR3 protein: CASSVGTSGSPAYEQYF
clone size: NA
J gene: TRBJ2-7
V gene: TRBV9
D gene: TRBD2

CDR3 DNA: TGTGCCAGCAGTGAAGGTAGTTCCGGGGAGCTGTTTTTT
CDR3 protein: CASSEGSSGELFF
clone size: once
J gene: TRBJ2-2
V gene: TRBV6-1
D gene: NA

CDR3 DNA: TGTGCCAGCAGCTTAGCGGGCCTAGCGGGGGGGCAAACGCAGTATTTT
CDR3 protein: CASSLAGLAGGQTQYF
clone size: NA
J gene: TRBJ2-3
V gene: TRBV7-2
D gene: TRBD2

CDR3 DNA: TGTGCCTGGAGTCCCCCCCCGACAGGGGCGTATGGCTACACCTTC
CDR3 protein: CAWSPPPTGAYGYTF
clone size: NA
J gene: TRBJ1-2
V gene: TRBV30
D gene: TRBD1

CDR3 DNA: TGTGCCAGCAGACAAGACTTCTCCCAGTACTTC
CDR3 protein: CASRQDFSQYF
clone size: NA
J gene: TRBJ2-5
V gene: TRBV28
D gene: NA

CDR3 DNA: TGTGCCAGCAGCTCAGGGACAGGGGGCCGGGGCCAGCCCCAGCATTTT
CDR3 protein: CASSSGTGGRGQPQHF
clone size: NA
J gene: TRBJ1-5
V gene: TRBV28
D gene: TRBD1

CDR3 DNA: TGTGCCAGTAGTATGGCGGGGGGGGCCTCAAACTATGGCTACACCTTC
CDR3 protein: CASSMAGGASNYGYTF
clone size: NA
J gene: TRBJ1-2
V gene: TRBV19
D gene: NA

CDR3 DNA: TGCGCCAGCAGTTTTGCGGGGTTTTTTCAAGAGACCCAGTACTTC
CDR3 protein: CASSFAGFFQETQYF
clone size: NA
J gene: TRBJ2-5
V gene: TRBV10-2
D gene: NA

CDR3 DNA: TGTGCCAGCAGCTTTGGACTAGCGGGAGCCGGCACAGATACGCAGTATTTT
CDR3 protein: CASSFGLAGAGTDTQYF
clone size: NA
J gene: TRBJ2-3
V gene: TRBV7-9
D gene: TRBD2

CDR3 DNA: TGTGCCAGCAGCGCTCCCTTGGCGGGCGCACACGAGCAGTACTTC
CDR3 protein: CASSAPLAGAHEQYF
clone size: NA
J gene: TRBJ2-7
V gene: TRBV7-2
D gene: NA

CDR3 DNA: TGTGCCAGTAGTAACCTAGCGAGCACAGATACGCAGTATTTT
CDR3 protein: CASSNLASTDTQYF
clone size: NA
J gene: TRBJ2-3
V gene: TRBV19
D gene: NA

CDR3 DNA: TGCGCCAGCAGCATAGCCCGGACAGGGCAAGAGACCCAGTACTTC
CDR3 protein: CASSIARTGQETQYF
clone size: NA
J gene: TRBJ2-5
V gene: TRBV5-1
D gene: TRBD1

CDR3 DNA: TGTGCCAGCAGCTACGCCCCCGGGACTAGCGGAAACAATGAGCAGTTCTTC
CDR3 protein: CASSYAPGTSGNNEQFF
clone size: NA
J gene: TRBJ2-1
V gene: TRBV11-2
D gene: TRBD2

CDR3 DNA: TGCGCCAGCAGCTTAGGGACAGTAGGAGAAGCTTTCTTT
CDR3 protein: CASSLGTVGEAFF
clone size: NA
J gene: TRBJ1-1
V gene: TRBV5-1
D gene: TRBD1

CDR3 DNA: TGTGCCAGCAGCCCCCCGGGACAGAAAGGAAACACCATATATTTT
CDR3 protein: CASSPPGQKGNTIYF
clone size: NA
J gene: TRBJ1-3
V gene: TRBV7-2
D gene: TRBD1

CDR3 DNA: TGCGCCAGCAGCCAGGGACCCGGGAGAGATACGCAGTATTTT
CDR3 protein: CASSQGPGRDTQYF
clone size: NA
J gene: TRBJ2-3
V gene: TRBV4-1
D gene: NA

CDR3 DNA: TGTGCCAGCAGCGTAGGGGCCAGCCCCACAGATACGCAGTATTTT
CDR3 protein: CASSVGASPTDTQYF
clone size: once
J gene: TRBJ2-3
V gene: TRBV9
D gene: NA

CDR3 DNA: TGTGCCAGCAGCATCTCTGGGACATCCGGACCTAACTATGGCTACACCTTC
CDR3 protein: CASSISGTSGPNYGYTF
clone size: NA
J gene: TRBJ1-2
V gene: TRBV9
D gene: NA

CDR3 DNA: TGTGCCAGCGGAGTAACAGGGGCTCACGGCTACACCTTC
CDR3 protein: CASGVTGAHGYTF
clone size: NA
J gene: TRBJ1-2
V gene: TRBV9
D gene: TRBD1

CDR3 DNA: TGTGCCAGCAGCTTAGCCGGAGATACGCAGTATTTT
CDR3 protein: CASSLAGDTQYF
clone size: NA
J gene: TRBJ2-3
V gene: TRBV5-6
D gene: NA

CDR3 DNA: TGTGCCAGCAGCTTTCGTACAGGGTGGGTGGAAAAACTGTTTTTT
CDR3 protein: CASSFRTGWVEKLFF
clone size: once
J gene: TRBJ1-4
V gene: TRBV5-6
D gene: NA

CDR3 DNA: TGTGCCTGGACCCAAAACTACGAGCAGTACTTC
CDR3 protein: CAWTQNYEQYF
clone size: NA
J gene: TRBJ2-7
V gene: TRBV30
D gene: NA

CDR3 DNA: TGTGCCTGGAGTGTAGTGGGGGGGAGCACAGATACGCAGTATTTT
CDR3 protein: CAWSVVGGSTDTQYF
clone size: few
J gene: TRBJ2-3
V gene: TRBV30
D gene: TRBD2

CDR3 DNA: TGTGCCAGCAGCTTGGCCGGACAGTCGAACACCGGGGAGCTGTTTTTT
CDR3 protein: CASSLAGQSNTGELFF
clone size: NA
J gene: TRBJ2-2
V gene: TRBV11-3
D gene: NA

CDR3 DNA: TGTGCCAGCAGTTGGGGGACAGGGCCCTACTATGGCTACACCTTC
CDR3 protein: CASSWGTGPYYGYTF
clone size: NA
J gene: TRBJ1-2
V gene: TRBV5-8
D gene: TRBD1

CDR3 DNA: TGTGCCATCAGGGACGTGCGGGTAGCCTACGAGCAGTACTTC
CDR3 protein: CAIRDVRVAYEQYF
clone size: NA
J gene: TRBJ2-7
V gene: TRBV10-3
D gene: NA

CDR3 DNA: TGTGCCAGCAGCACTTACAGGGACACTGAAGCTTTCTTT
CDR3 protein: CASSTYRDTEAFF
clone size: NA
J gene: TRBJ1-1
V gene: TRBV9
D gene: NA

CDR3 DNA: TGTGCCTGGAGTCCCGGTCTCACAGATACGCAGTATTTT
CDR3 protein: CAWSPGLTDTQYF
clone size: NA
J gene: TRBJ2-3
V gene: TRBV30
D gene: NA

CDR3 DNA: TGTGCCACCAGGCCTGTGGGGGCCCCTAATTCACCCCTCCACTTT
CDR3 protein: CATRPVGAPNSPLHF
clone size: NA
J gene: TRBJ1-6
V gene: TRBV15
D gene: NA

CDR3 DNA: TGTGCCAGCAGCCCCCTCCCCGGGGAGCTGTTTTTT
CDR3 protein: CASSPLPGELFF
clone size: NA
J gene: TRBJ2-2
V gene: TRBV7-3
D gene: NA

CDR3 DNA: TGTGCCTGGAGCCGGTCCCCTAGCGGGGGGGAGACGATCTTC
CDR3 protein: CAWSRSPSGGETIF
clone size: NA
J gene: TRBJ2-1
V gene: TRBV30
D gene: TRBD2

CDR3 DNA: TGCGCCAGCAGCTGGGGAGCCGTTGAAAATGGCTACACCTTC
CDR3 protein: CASSWGAVENGYTF
clone size: NA
J gene: TRBJ1-2
V gene: TRBV5-1
D gene: NA